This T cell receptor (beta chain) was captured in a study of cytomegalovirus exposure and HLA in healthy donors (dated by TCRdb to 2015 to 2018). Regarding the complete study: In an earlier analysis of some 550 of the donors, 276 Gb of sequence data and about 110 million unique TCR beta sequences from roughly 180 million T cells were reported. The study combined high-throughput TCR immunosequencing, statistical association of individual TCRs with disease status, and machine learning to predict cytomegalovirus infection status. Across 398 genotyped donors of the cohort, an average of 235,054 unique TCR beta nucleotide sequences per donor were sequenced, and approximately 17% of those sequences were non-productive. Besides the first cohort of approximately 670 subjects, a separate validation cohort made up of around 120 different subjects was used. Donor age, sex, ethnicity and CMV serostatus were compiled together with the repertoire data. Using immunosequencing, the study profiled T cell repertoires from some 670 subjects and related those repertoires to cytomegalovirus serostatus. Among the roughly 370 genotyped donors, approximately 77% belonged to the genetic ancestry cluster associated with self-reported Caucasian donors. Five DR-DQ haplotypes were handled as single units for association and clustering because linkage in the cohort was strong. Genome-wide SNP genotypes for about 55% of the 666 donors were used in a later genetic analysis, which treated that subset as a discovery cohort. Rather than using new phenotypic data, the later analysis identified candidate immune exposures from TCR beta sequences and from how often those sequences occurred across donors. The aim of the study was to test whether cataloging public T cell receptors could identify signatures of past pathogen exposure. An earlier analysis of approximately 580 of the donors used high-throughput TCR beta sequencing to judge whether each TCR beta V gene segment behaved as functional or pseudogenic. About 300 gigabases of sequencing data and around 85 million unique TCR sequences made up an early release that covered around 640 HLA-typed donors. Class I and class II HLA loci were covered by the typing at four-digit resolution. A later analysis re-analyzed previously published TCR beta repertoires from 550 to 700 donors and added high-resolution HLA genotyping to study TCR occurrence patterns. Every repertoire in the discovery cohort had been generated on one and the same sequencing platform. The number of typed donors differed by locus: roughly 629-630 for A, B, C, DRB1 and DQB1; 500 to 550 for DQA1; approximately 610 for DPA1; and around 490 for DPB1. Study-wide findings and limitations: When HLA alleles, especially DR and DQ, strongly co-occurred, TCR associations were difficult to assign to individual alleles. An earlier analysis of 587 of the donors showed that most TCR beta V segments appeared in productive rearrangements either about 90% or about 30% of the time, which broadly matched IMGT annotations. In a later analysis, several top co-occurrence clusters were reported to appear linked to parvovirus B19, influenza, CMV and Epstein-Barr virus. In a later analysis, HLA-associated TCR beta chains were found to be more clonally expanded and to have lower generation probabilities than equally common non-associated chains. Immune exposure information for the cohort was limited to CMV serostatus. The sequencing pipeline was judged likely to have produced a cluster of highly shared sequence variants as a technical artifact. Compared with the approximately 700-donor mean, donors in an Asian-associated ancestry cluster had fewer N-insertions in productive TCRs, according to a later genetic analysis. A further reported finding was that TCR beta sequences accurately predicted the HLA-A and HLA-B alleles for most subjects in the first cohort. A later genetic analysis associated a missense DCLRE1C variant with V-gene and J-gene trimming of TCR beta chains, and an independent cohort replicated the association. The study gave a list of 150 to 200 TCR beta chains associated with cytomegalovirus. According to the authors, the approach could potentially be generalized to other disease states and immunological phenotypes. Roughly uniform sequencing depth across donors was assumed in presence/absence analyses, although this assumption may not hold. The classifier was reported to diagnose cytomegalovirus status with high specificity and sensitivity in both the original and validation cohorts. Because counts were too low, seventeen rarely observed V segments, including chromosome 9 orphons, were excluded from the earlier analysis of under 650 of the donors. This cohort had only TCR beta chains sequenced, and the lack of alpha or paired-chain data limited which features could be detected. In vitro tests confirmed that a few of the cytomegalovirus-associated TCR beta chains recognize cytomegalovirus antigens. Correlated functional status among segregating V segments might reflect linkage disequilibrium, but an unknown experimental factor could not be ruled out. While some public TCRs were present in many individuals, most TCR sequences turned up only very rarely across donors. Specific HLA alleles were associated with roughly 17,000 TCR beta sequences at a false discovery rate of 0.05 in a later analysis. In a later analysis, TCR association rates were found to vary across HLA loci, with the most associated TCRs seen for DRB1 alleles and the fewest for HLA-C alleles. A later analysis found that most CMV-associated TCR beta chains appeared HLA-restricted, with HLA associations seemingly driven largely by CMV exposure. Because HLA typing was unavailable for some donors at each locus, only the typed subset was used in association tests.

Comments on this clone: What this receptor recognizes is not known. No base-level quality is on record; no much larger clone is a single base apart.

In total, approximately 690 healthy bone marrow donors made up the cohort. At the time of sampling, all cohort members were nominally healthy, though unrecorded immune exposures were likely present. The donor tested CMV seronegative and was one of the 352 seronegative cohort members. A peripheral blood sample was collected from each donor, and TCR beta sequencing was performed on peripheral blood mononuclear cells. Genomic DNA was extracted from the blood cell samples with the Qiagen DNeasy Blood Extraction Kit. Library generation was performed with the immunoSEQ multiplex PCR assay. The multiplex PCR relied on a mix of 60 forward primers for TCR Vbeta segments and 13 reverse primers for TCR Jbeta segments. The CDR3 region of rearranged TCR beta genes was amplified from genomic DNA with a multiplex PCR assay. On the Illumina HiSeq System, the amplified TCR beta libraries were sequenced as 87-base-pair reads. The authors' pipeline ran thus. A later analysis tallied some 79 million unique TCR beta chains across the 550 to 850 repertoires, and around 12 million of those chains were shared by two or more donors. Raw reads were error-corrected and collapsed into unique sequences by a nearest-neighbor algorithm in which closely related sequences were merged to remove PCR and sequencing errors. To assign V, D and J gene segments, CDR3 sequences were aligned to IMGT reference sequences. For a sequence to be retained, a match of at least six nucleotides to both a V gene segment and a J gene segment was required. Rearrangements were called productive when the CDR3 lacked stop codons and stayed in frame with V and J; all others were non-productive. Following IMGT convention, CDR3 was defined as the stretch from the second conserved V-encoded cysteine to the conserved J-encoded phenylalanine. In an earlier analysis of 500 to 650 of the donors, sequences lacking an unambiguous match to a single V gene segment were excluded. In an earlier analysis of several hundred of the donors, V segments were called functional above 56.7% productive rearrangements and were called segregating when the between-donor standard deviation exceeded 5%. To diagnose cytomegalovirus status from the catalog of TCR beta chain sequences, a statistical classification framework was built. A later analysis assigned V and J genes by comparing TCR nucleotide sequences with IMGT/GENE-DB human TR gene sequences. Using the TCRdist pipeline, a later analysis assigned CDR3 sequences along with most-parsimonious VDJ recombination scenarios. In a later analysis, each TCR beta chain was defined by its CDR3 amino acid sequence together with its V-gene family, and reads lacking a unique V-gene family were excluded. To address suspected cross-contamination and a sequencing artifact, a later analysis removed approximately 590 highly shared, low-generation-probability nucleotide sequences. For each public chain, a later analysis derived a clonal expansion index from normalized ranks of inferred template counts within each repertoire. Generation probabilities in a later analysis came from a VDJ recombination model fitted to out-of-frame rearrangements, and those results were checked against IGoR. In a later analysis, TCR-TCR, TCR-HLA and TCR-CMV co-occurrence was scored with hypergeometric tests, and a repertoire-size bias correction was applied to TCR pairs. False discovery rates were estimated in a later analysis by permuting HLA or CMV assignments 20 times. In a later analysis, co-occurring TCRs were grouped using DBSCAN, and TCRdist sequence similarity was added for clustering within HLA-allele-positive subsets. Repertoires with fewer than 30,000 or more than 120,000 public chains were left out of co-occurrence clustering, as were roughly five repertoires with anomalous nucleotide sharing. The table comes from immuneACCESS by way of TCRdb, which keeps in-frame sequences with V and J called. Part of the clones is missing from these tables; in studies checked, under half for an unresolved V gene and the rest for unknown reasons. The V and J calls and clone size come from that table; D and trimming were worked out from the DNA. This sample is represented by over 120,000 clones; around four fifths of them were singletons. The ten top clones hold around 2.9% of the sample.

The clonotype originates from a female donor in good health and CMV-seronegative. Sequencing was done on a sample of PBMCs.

The nucleotide sequence reads TGTGCCAGCAGCTTGAGGCTAGCGGACGAGCAGTACTTC. This encodes CASSLRLADEQYF. The chain is assembled from TRBV5-4 and TRBJ2-7; the junction holds 7 bases that match TRBD2. Trimmed from V: 1 base; trimmed from J: 5 bases; junction bases lacking a gene match: 3. In the germline V gene (reference sequence), CDR1 corresponds to SGHNT and CDR2 to YYREEE. Its CDR3 holds 13 amino acids, cysteine through phenylalanine. Only the CDR3 DNA stays, 39 bases, in frame from base 1.